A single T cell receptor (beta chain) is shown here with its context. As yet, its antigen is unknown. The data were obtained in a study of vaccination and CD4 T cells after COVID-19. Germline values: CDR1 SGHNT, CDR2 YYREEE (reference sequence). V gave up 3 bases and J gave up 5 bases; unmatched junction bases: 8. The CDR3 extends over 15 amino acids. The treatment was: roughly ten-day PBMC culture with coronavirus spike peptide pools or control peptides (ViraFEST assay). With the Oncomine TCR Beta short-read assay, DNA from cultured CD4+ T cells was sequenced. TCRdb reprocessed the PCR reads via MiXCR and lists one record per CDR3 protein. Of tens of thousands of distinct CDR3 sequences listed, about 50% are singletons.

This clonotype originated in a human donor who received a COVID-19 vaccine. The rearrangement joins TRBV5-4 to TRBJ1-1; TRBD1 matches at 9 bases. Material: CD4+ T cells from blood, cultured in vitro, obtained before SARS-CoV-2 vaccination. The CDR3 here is CASSSPGTGQTEAFF. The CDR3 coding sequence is TGTGCCAGCAGCTCCCCTGGGACAGGGCAAACTGAAGCTTTCTTT.